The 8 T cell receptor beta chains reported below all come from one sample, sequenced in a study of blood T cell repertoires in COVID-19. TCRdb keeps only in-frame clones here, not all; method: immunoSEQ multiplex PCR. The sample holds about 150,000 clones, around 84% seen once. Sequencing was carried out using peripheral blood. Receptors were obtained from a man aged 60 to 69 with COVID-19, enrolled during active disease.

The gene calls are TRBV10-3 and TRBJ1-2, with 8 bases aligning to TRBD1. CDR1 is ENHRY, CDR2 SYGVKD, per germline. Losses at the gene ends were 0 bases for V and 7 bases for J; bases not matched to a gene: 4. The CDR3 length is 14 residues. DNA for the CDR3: TGTGCCATCAGTGAGTCTCAGGGGGCGCTTGGCTACACCTTC. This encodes CAISESQGALGYTF.

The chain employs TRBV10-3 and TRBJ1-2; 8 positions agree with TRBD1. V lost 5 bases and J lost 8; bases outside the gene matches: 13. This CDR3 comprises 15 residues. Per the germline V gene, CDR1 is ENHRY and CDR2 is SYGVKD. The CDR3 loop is CAISSDRADKRGYTF. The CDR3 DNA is TGTGCCATCAGTTCGGACAGGGCCGACAAGCGGGGCTACACCTTC.

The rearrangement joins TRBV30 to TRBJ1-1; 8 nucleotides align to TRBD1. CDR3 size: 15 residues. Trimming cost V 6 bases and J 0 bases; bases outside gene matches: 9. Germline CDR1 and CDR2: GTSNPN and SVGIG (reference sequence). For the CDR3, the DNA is TGTGCCTGCCTCCTCCCGGACAGGGTGAACACTGAAGCTTTCTTT. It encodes CACLLPDRVNTEAFF.

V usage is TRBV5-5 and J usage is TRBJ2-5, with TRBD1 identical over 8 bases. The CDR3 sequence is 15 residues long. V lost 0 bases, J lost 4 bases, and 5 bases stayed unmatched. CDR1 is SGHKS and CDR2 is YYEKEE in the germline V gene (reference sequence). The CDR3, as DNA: TGTGCCAGCAGCTTGGCACCCAGGGGGCTAGAGACCCAGTACTTC. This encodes CASSLAPRGLETQYF.

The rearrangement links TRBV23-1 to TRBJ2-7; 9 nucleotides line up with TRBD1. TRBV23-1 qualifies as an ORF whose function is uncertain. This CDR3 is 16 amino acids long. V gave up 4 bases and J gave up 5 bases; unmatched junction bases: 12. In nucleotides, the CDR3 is TGCGCCAGCAGTCGATACGGGACAGGGTGTTTCGACGAGCAGTACTTC. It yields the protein CASSRYGTGCFDEQYF.

CDR3 nucleotides: TGTGCCAGTAGTAACTCACGCCAAAACATTCAGTACTTC. This sequence encodes CASSNSRQNIQYF. The chain recombines TRBV19 with TRBJ2-4, with D unresolved. CDR3 size: 13 residues. Germline V gives CDR1 LNHDA, CDR2 SQIVND (reference sequence). The V and J ends lost 4 bases and 5 bases respectively, with 9 bases between them.

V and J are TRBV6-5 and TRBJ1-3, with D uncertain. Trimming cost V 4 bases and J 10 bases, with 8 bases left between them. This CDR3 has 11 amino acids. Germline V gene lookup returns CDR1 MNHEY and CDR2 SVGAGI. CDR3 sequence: CASSSSGTIYF. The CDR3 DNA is TGTGCCAGCAGTTCCAGCGGGACCATATATTTT.

The CDR3 DNA reads TGTGCCACCCGATACCGGGACAGGGGAGATTCCAACACCGGGGAGCTGTTTTTT. It encodes CATRYRDRGDSNTGELFF. The chain combines TRBV2 with TRBJ2-2; 10 bases map to TRBD1. Germline V lookup: CDR1 SNHLY, CDR2 FYNNEI. This CDR3 spans 18 amino acids. The ends lost 10 bases at V and 2 bases at J; junction bases unmatched: 16.